Listed below are T cell receptor beta chains from one sample, sequenced in a study of blood T cell repertoires in COVID-19. Profiled with immunoSEQ multiplex PCR; TCRdb holds only in-frame clones, not every one. The repertoire has about 230,000 clones, around 86% of them found once; the top ten carry roughly 11%. The sequenced material came from peripheral blood. All receptors derive from a man aged 50-59 years with COVID-19, enrolled during active disease. CDR3s include the opening cysteine and the closing phenylalanine or tryptophan. Each record gives: D gene, J gene, clone size, V gene, CDR3 DNA, CDR3 protein. D genes are given only for firm matches. Size is omitted from some rows. Given values are once, few, many or a class for expanded clones.

>-|TRBJ2-1|once|TRBV5-1
TGCGCCAGCAGCTTGACAGGAAAAGCTTACAATGAGCAGTTCTTC
CASSLTGKAYNEQFF
>TRBD2|TRBJ2-1|-|TRBV14
TGTGCCAGCAGCCAAGAGGTTTCTAGCGGGAGGTGGGGATCGGAGCAGTTCTTC
CASSQEVSSGRWGSEQFF
>TRBD1|TRBJ2-7|once|TRBV25-1
TGTGCCAGCAGTGAGGGGACAGGGGGCGTAATGTACGAGCAGTACTTC
CASSEGTGGVMYEQYF
>-|TRBJ2-5|-|TRBV9
TGTGCCAGCAGCGTATCGTCCCAGGGGGAGACCCAGTACTTC
CASSVSSQGETQYF
>TRBD1|TRBJ2-2|-|TRBV5-1
TGCGCCAGCAGCTTACGGACAGGGATCACCGGGGAGCTGTTTTTT
CASSLRTGITGELFF
>-|TRBJ1-5|-|TRBV30
TGTGCCATGGCCCTCCGGCAGGGGCAAGATCAGCCCCAGCATTTT
CAMALRQGQDQPQHF
>-|TRBJ1-4|-|TRBV2
TGTGCCAGCAGCGAGTGGGTCCAGGGACTTTCCACTAATGAAAAACTGTTTTTT
CASSEWVQGLSTNEKLFF
>TRBD2|TRBJ2-1|-|TRBV4-3
TGCGCCAGCGCTAGCGGGGGGGTCTCCTACAATGAGCAGTTCTTC
CASASGGVSYNEQFF
>TRBD2|TRBJ2-1|-|TRBV12-5
TGTGCTAGTGGTTTGGTAAAGGCTAGCGGGAGTAAAGATGAGCAGTTCTTC
CASGLVKASGSKDEQFF
>-|TRBJ1-2|-|TRBV2
TGTGCCAGCAGTGATGATCAGGGCCGGCTTGGCACGGGCTATGGCTACACCTTC
CASSDDQGRLGTGYGYTF
>TRBD1|TRBJ2-7|-|TRBV27
TGTGCCAGCAGTCGCCAGACAGGGGGCGGTGCCCAGCAGTACTTC
CASSRQTGGGAQQYF
>-|TRBJ1-5|-|TRBV3-1/TRBV3-2
TGTGCCAGCAGCCCGGCGGGGGGCAATCAGCCCCAGCATTTT
CASSPAGGNQPQHF
>TRBD1|TRBJ2-1|-|TRBV27
TGTGCCAGCAGCGAACACGGGACAGGAAGCAATGAGCAGTTCTTC
CASSEHGTGSNEQFF
>TRBD2|TRBJ2-7|-|TRBV3-1/TRBV3-2
TGTGCCAGCAGCCATGCGGGGACTAGCGGGAGCCACGAGCAGTACTTC
CASSHAGTSGSHEQYF
>TRBD2|TRBJ2-7|-|TRBV15
TGTGCCACCAGCAGAGATCGGAGCGGGACCAGAACACAGTACTTC
CATSRDRSGTRTQYF
>-|TRBJ1-2|-|TRBV30
TGTGCCTGGAGCCCACAGGGTCTTGGCTACACCTTC
CAWSPQGLGYTF
>-|TRBJ2-2|many|TRBV6-5
TGTGCCAGCAGTTACTCCAGGGAGAACACCGGGGAGCTGTTTTTT
CASSYSRENTGELFF
>-|TRBJ2-1|-|TRBV6-5
TGTGCCAGCAGTCGCGGGGATGAGCAGTTCTTC
CASSRGDEQFF
>-|TRBJ1-1|-|TRBV6-1
TGTGCCAGCAGTGATCACCGGGGGAACACTGAAGCTTTCTTT
CASSDHRGNTEAFF
>-|TRBJ1-1|-|TRBV6-5
TGTGCCAGCAGTTACGCCCAGGGGATCACTGAAGCTTTCTTT
CASSYAQGITEAFF
>-|TRBJ2-5|-|TRBV19
TGTGCCAGTGGGGTTCAGGGCCAAGAGACCCAGTACTTC
CASGVQGQETQYF
>TRBD2|TRBJ2-1|-|TRBV27
TGTGCCAGCAGTTTATTGGGACTAGCGGGTACAGAGCAGTTCTTC
CASSLLGLAGTEQFF
>-|TRBJ1-2|-|TRBV4-1
TGCGCCAGCAGCCAAGATCAGTATGGCTACACCTTC
CASSQDQYGYTF
>TRBD1|TRBJ1-2|few|TRBV6-5
TGTGCCAGCAGAAGGGGACAGGACAAAGGCTATGGCTACACCTTC
CASRRGQDKGYGYTF
>TRBD1|TRBJ1-5|-|TRBV6-5
TGTGCCAGCAGCGCCGGGACAGCAATAAATCAGCCCCAGCATTTT
CASSAGTAINQPQHF
>TRBD1|TRBJ2-1|-|TRBV4-3
TGCGCCAGCAGCCAAGTGACAGGGGCCTCCTACAATGAGCAGTTCTTC
CASSQVTGASYNEQFF
>TRBD2|TRBJ2-1|-|TRBV12-5
TGTGCTAGTGGTTGGACTAGCGGATTCTACAATGAGCAGTTCTTC
CASGWTSGFYNEQFF
>TRBD2|TRBJ2-3|once|TRBV3-1/TRBV3-2
TGTGCCAGCAGCCAAGGGACTAGCGCAGGCACAGATACGCAGTATTTT
CASSQGTSAGTDTQYF
>TRBD2|TRBJ2-5|-|TRBV2
TGTGCCAGCAGTAAAAACCGGGAGCTCGCGGGGGGGACCCAGTACTTC
CASSKNRELAGGTQYF
>TRBD2|TRBJ2-1|once|TRBV6-6
TGTGTCAGCAGTCACCTCCGGACTAGCGGGGGGGACTCCTACAATGAGCAGTTCTTC
CVSSHLRTSGGDSYNEQFF
>TRBD2|TRBJ2-1|-|TRBV7-8
TGTGCCAGCAGCTCCCCCGATGGCGGGGGGGCTTACAATGAGCAGTTCTTC
CASSSPDGGGAYNEQFF
>-|TRBJ2-1|-|TRBV6-5
TGTGCCACCCTTCGACGAGGCTACAATGAGCAGTTCTTC
CATLRRGYNEQFF
>-|TRBJ1-5|-|TRBV7-2
TGTGCCAGCAGCTTTGAGCGGGGTCAGCCCCAGCATTTT
CASSFERGQPQHF
>-|TRBJ2-2|-|TRBV7-6
TGTGCCAGCAGCTTAGGGCAGGGGCAGACCGGGGAGCTGTTTTTT
CASSLGQGQTGELFF
>TRBD1|TRBJ2-2|once|TRBV6-6
TGTGCCGGCCGACAGGGGTCTAACACCGGGGAGCTGTTTTTT
CAGRQGSNTGELFF
>TRBD2|TRBJ2-1|-|TRBV15
TGTGCCACCAGCAGAGATCGCGGGAGAACCCACAATGAGCAGTTCTTC
CATSRDRGRTHNEQFF
>-|TRBJ2-7|few|TRBV4-3
TGCGCCAGCAGCCAAGAGGCCAGGGGCTACGAGCAGTACTTC
CASSQEARGYEQYF
>TRBD2|TRBJ2-3|-|TRBV7-8
TGTGCCAGCAGCCGGGGGGGGGTCACAGATACGCAGTATTTT
CASSRGGVTDTQYF
>-|TRBJ2-3|-|TRBV5-4
TGTGCCAGCAGCCGCCTAGGCCGGAGCGGAGGCCGCACAGATACGCAGTATTTT
CASSRLGRSGGRTDTQYF
>-|TRBJ2-3|-|TRBV3-1/TRBV3-2
TGTGCCAGCAGCATACTAGTGTTCGGACTAAATACGCAGTATTTT
CASSILVFGLNTQYF
>-|TRBJ2-1|-|TRBV5-4
TGTGCCAGCAGCTCCTGGGGGGACTTAGGGGAGCAGTTCTTC
CASSSWGDLGEQFF
>-|TRBJ1-5|-|TRBV10-3
TGTGCCATCAGTGGGGTCGGCGGGGGAGGTCAGCCCCAGCATTTT
CAISGVGGGGQPQHF
>TRBD1|TRBJ2-2|-|TRBV4-3
TGCGCCAGCAGCCTTCATGACAGGGGGGGGACCGGGGAGCTGTTTTTT
CASSLHDRGGTGELFF
>-|TRBJ2-7|-|TRBV7-8
TGTGCCAGCAGCTATCAGGGATACGACGAGCAGTACTTC
CASSYQGYDEQYF
>-|TRBJ1-1|-|TRBV27
TGTGCCAGCAGTTTCGGGGGGGACACTGAAGCTTTCTTT
CASSFGGDTEAFF
>-|TRBJ1-2|few|TRBV19
TGTGCCAGTAGTATTGGGCAGGGGACTAACTATGGCTACACCTTC
CASSIGQGTNYGYTF
>-|TRBJ1-1|-|TRBV28
TGTGCCAGCAGTTCTGGGCAAAACACTGAAGCTTTCTTT
CASSSGQNTEAFF
>TRBD1|TRBJ2-7|-|TRBV12-3/TRBV12-4
TGTGCCAGCAGTATGACAGGGTCCTACGAGCAGTACTTC
CASSMTGSYEQYF
>-|TRBJ2-4|-|TRBV21-1
TGTGTCCCTAAGAAATTCCTAGCCAAAAACATTCAGTACTTC
CVPKKFLAKNIQYF
>TRBD2|TRBJ2-5|-|TRBV20-1
TGCAGTGCTAGTCCGAGCGGGGATCAAGAGACCCAGTACTTC
CSASPSGDQETQYF
>-|TRBJ2-2|-|TRBV24-1
TGTGCCACCACACCGGGACAGAACACCGGGGAGCTGTTTTTT
CATTPGQNTGELFF
>-|TRBJ2-1|once|TRBV7-9
TGTGCCAGCAGCTTAGGCAGATACAATGAGCAGTTCTTC
CASSLGRYNEQFF
>-|TRBJ2-2|once|TRBV19
TGTGCCAGTAGTATAAGTGGGCTAGCGTTCACCGGGGAGCTGTTTTTT
CASSISGLAFTGELFF
>TRBD1|TRBJ1-6|-|TRBV28
TGTGCCAGCACGGGGGGGACAGGGCCAGGTTTCCACTTT
CASTGGTGPGFHF
>TRBD2|TRBJ2-1|-|TRBV24-1
TGTGCCACCAGTGATTCCGTGGCGGGAGGGCAGCATGAGCAGTTCTTC
CATSDSVAGGQHEQFF
>-|TRBJ2-1|-|TRBV11-1
TGTGCCAGCAGCTTAGGACGGAGCTCCTACAATGAGCAGTTCTTC
CASSLGRSSYNEQFF
>-|TRBJ2-1|-|TRBV21-1
TGTGCCAGCAGCAAAGCGACAGGGGAACACAATGAGCAGTTCTTC
CASSKATGEHNEQFF